The clone carrying this TCR beta chain was recorded a few times. Its specificity is unknown. Sequence at one end of the junction differs from germline and may be a read error. The sample belongs to a study of regulatory T cells in long-lasting Graves disease. The CDR3 spans 14 residues. The germline V gene encodes CDR1 MDHEN and CDR2 SYDVKM. Whole-study results and caveats: TCR diversity was lower in persistent Graves' patients than in newly diagnosed ones.

Time point reported: persistent/refractory GD, antithyroid drugs over 5 years with positive TRAb. PBMC RNA served as the TCR library source. Diagnosis followed American Thyroid Association guidelines for Graves' disease. The authors drew patients from an endocrinology department in Xi'an, China. Researchers made TCR beta libraries by using iRepertoire HTBI primers and running Arm-PCR on CDR3 regions. Each CDR3 protein is one row after TCRdb ran MiXCR on the multiplex PCR reads. The sample gives about 470,000 distinct CDR3 sequences, about 22% of which show up once; roughly 7.1% is in the top ten. The sample here was peripheral blood mononuclear cells (PBMCs), taken when the disease was refractory, from a patient treated with antithyroid drugs. This rearrangement joins TRBV28 to TRBJ1-2, with TRBD1 as a possible D gene (6 bases). The receptor comes from a female donor with Graves disease. The CDR3 DNA reads TGTGCCAGCAGTTCAGGACAGACACCTTATGGCCACACCTTC. This encodes CASSSGQTPYGHTF.